The rows below give T cell receptor beta chains drawn from one sample of a study of blood T cell repertoires in COVID-19. TCRdb's copy holds only in-frame clones and misses some; the assay was immunoSEQ multiplex PCR. The table has roughly 300,000 clones, 85% seen once. The sample consisted of peripheral blood. All receptors derive from a human donor in a cohort sampled during active COVID-19. CDR3s include the opening cysteine and the closing phenylalanine or tryptophan. Fields, in order: clone size, D gene, V gene, J gene, CDR3 protein, CDR3 DNA. A D gene is named only where the DNA matches it firmly. A row's size may be missing; if present it is once, few, many or a size class.

once,-,TRBV5-1,TRBJ2-7,CASSLARQGNPYEQYF,TGCGCCAGCAGCTTGGCTCGGCAGGGTAACCCCTACGAGCAGTACTTC
-,-,TRBV28,TRBJ1-5,CASSPRGLGGPPQHF,TGTGCCAGCAGTCCAAGGGGTCTGGGGGGACCGCCCCAGCATTTT
-,-,TRBV7-2,TRBJ2-3,CASSPTRDVDTQYF,TGTGCCAGCAGCCCCACCCGGGATGTAGATACGCAGTATTTT
-,TRBD2,TRBV28,TRBJ2-7,CASSQSGRDPQYF,TGTGCCAGCAGTCAAAGCGGGAGGGATCCGCAGTACTTC
-,TRBD1,TRBV19,TRBJ1-1,CASSRSTGYTEAFF,TGTGCCAGTAGTCGCTCGACAGGGTACACTGAAGCTTTCTTT
-,TRBD1,TRBV25-1,TRBJ2-7,CAGQQGNEQYF,TGTGCCGGTCAACAGGGGAACGAGCAGTACTTC
-,-,TRBV3-1/TRBV3-2,TRBJ1-1,CASSQDSERAFF,TGTGCCAGCAGCCAAGATTCGGAGAGAGCTTTCTTT
-,TRBD1,TRBV12-3/TRBV12-4,TRBJ1-1,CASSFDRDTEAFF,TGTGCCAGCAGTTTCGACAGGGACACTGAAGCTTTCTTT
few,-,TRBV19,TRBJ1-2,CASSISYRVDGYTF,TGTGCCAGTAGTATCTCCTACAGAGTCGATGGCTACACCTTC
-,TRBD1,TRBV24-1,TRBJ1-5,CATSGHGTGGQPQHF,TGTGCCACCAGTGGCCACGGGACAGGGGGTCAGCCCCAGCATTTT
-,-,TRBV6-6,TRBJ1-1,CASRGHLNTEAFF,TGTGCCAGCAGGGGACACCTAAACACTGAAGCTTTCTTT
-,-,TRBV9,TRBJ2-2,CASSAAGWTGELFF,TGTGCCAGCAGTGCTGCAGGGTGGACCGGGGAGCTGTTTTTT
-,TRBD1,TRBV3-1/TRBV3-2,TRBJ1-2,CASSQSQGGYGYTF,TGTGCCAGCAGCCAATCCCAGGGGGGCTATGGCTACACCTTC
-,-,TRBV2,TRBJ2-3,CASSELGGDTQYF,TGTGCCAGCAGTGAACTAGGAGGGGATACGCAGTATTTT
-,TRBD1,TRBV27,TRBJ2-5,CASSSLPGTAYQETQYF,TGTGCCAGCAGTTCACTCCCAGGGACAGCGTACCAAGAGACCCAGTACTTC
-,-,TRBV11-2,TRBJ2-7,CASSLESVYEQYF,TGTGCCAGCAGCTTAGAAAGCGTCTACGAGCAGTACTTC
-,-,TRBV25-1,TRBJ1-2,CASEDSHVYGYTF,TGTGCCAGCGAAGACAGTCATGTTTATGGCTACACCTTC
-,-,TRBV12-3/TRBV12-4,TRBJ2-2,CASTLIGELFF,TGTGCCAGCACCCTAATCGGGGAGCTGTTTTTT